Listed below are T cell receptor beta chains from one sample, sequenced in a study of CD8 T cells in ankylosing spondylitis. TCRdb reprocessed the 5' RACE reads with MiXCR, giving one entry per CDR3 protein. The sample includes roughly 64,000 distinct CDR3 sequences, about 6% of them seen just once. The sample was synovial fluid, either unsorted or a sorted T cell fraction (not recorded which). These receptors originate from a male donor with ankylosing spondylitis. Each CDR3 is given with its conserved first and last residue. D genes are given only for firm matches. Size values are once, few and many counts, or a class for expanded clones, and some rows have none.

j_gene	abundance	d_gene	v_gene	CDR3nt	CDR3aa
TRBJ1-2	many	NA	TRBV20-1	TGCAGTGCTAGTCCGACTTTAAAAGCGCAGGGCTACACCTTC	CSASPTLKAQGYTF
TRBJ2-1	many	TRBD2	TRBV11-2	TGTGCCAGCAGCTTAAGGACTAGCGGCAGGGAGCAGTTCTTC	CASSLRTSGREQFF
TRBJ2-5	few	TRBD2	TRBV10-3	TGTGCCATCTGGGAGTTTCGGACTAGCGAGAAAGAGACCCAGTACTTC	CAIWEFRTSEKETQYF
TRBJ2-1	few	NA	TRBV7-3	TGTGCCAGCAGCGAGTCTCTCGGTGAGCAGTTCTTC	CASSESLGEQFF
TRBJ2-3	many	NA	TRBV28	TGTGCCAGCCCTAAAGTCGGCGTTCCTAGCACAGATACGCAGTATTTT	CASPKVGVPSTDTQYF
TRBJ1-6	NA	NA	TRBV9	TGTGCCAGCAGCGCCGGCAACGTGGGGAATTCACCCCTCCACTTT	CASSAGNVGNSPLHF
TRBJ1-2	few	NA	TRBV7-2	TGTGCCAGCAGCTATGGGGGGCGGGGGTCCCTTAGGGGCTACACCTTC	CASSYGGRGSLRGYTF
TRBJ1-3	many	TRBD1	TRBV20-1	TGCAGTGCTGAACAGGGGTCTGGAAACACCATATATTTT	CSAEQGSGNTIYF
TRBJ1-2	NA	TRBD1	TRBV3-1	TGTGCCAGCAGCCACAGACAGGGGGAGGATGGCTACACCTTC	CASSHRQGEDGYTF
TRBJ2-1	many	TRBD2	TRBV6-2/TRBV6-3	TGTGCCAGCAGTAGGACGGGAGGGCCTTATGAGCAGTTCTTC	CASSRTGGPYEQFF
TRBJ2-1	many	NA	TRBV7-2	TGTGCCAGCAGCTTACGGACAGACTACAATGAGCAGTTCTTC	CASSLRTDYNEQFF
TRBJ1-3	few	NA	TRBV7-8	TGTGCCAGCAGCTTAGTCGTACGGAATGTATTCTCTGGAAACACCATATATTTT	CASSLVVRNVFSGNTIYF
TRBJ2-3	NA	TRBD1	TRBV20-1	TGCAGTGCTGGAGGACAGGGACTCACAGATACGCAGTATTTT	CSAGGQGLTDTQYF